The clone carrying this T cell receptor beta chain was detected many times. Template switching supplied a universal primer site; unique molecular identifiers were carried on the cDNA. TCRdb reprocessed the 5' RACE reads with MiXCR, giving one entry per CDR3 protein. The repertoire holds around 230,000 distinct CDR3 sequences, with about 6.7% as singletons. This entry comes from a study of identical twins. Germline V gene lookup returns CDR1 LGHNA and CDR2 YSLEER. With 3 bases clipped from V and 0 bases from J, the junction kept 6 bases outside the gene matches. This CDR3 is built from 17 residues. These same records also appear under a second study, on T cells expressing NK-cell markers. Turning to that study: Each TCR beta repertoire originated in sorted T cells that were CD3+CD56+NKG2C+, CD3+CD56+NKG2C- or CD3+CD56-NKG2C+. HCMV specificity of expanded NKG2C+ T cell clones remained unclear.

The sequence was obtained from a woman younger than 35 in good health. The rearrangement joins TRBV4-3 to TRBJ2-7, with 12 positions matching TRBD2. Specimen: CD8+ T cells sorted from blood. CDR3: CASSQHGLAGSSYEQYF. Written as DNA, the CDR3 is TGCGCCAGCAGCCAGCATGGACTAGCGGGAAGCTCCTACGAGCAGTACTTC.